The 8 T cell receptor beta chains given below trace back to one sample, sequenced in a study of shared clonotypes between healthy human individuals. Using immunoSEQ multiplex PCR, the repertoire was profiled, and TCRdb retains in-frame clones only, with some absent. Among millions of clones, 85% to 95% were seen once, and the ten largest hold 0.13%. Source material: naive CD4+ T cells sorted from blood. Subset described: CD45RA+ positively selected. Receptors originate from a man aged 18 to 29 in good health.

The chain joins TRBV6-6 to TRBJ2-7; 8 nucleotides line up with TRBD2. The CDR3 contains 14 residues. V was pared by 5 bases and J by 4 bases, with 7 bases of the junction left unmatched. The germline V gene has CDR1 MNHNY and CDR2 SVGAGI (reference sequence). For the CDR3, the DNA is TGTGCCAGCAGTGTGCGGGAGGTTGGTTACGAGCAGTACTTC. Its translation is CASSVREVGYEQYF.

The CDR3 nucleotides read TGTGCCAGCAGCTTAGCGGGGACAGGGGGCATAGTCCGTGGCTACACCTTC. It yields the protein CASSLAGTGGIVRGYTF. The V call is TRBV7-2, the J call TRBJ1-2; 12 nucleotides line up with TRBD1. V shed 0 bases, J shed 7 bases, and the junction held 9 bases outside the gene matches. Germline values: CDR1 SGHTA, CDR2 FQGNSA. The CDR3 contains 17 residues. The whole variable domain, filled in from reference TRBV7-2 and TRBJ1-2, reads GAGVSQSPSNKVTEKGKDVELRCDPISGHTALYWYRQSLGQGLEFLIYFQGNSAPDKSGLPSDRFSAERTGGSVSTLTIQRTQQEDSAVYLCASSLAGTGGIVRGYTFGSGTRLTVV.

The V gene is TRBV7-2, the J gene TRBJ2-7; 12 bases map to TRBD2. Germline CDR1 reads SGHTA; CDR2 reads FQGNSA. J gave up 6 bases and V 5 bases, and 2 bases lay outside the gene matches. This CDR3 region has 13 residues. CDR3 loop: CASSQLAGGEQYF. The CDR3 DNA reads as TGTGCCAGCAGCCAACTAGCGGGGGGCGAGCAGTACTTC. Supplemented by reference TRBV7-2 and TRBJ2-7, the full variable domain reads GAGVSQSPSNKVTEKGKDVELRCDPISGHTALYWYRQSLGQGLEFLIYFQGNSAPDKSGLPSDRFSAERTGGSVSTLTIQRTQQEDSAVYLCASSQLAGGEQYFGPGTRLTVT.

The CDR3 loop is CASSLSKASTGELFF. CDR3 in DNA: TGTGCCAGCAGCTTATCGAAAGCAAGCACCGGGGAGCTGTTTTTT. This rearrangement joins TRBV7-9 to TRBJ2-2; D is unresolved. Trimming cost V 2 bases and J 4 bases, with 11 bases left between them. Germline CDR1 is SEHNR and CDR2 is FQNEAQ (reference sequence). This CDR3 comprises 15 residues.

This chain joins TRBV29-1 and TRBJ2-1, with TRBD2 identical over 12 bases. In germline, CDR1 is SQVTM, CDR2 ANQGSEA. V gave up 2 bases and J gave up 8 bases; unmatched junction bases: 1. The CDR3 contains 13 residues. The CDR3 DNA follows: TGCAGCGTTGAACTAGCGGGAGGGGATGAGCAGTTCTTC. It is translated as CSVELAGGDEQFF.

The chain is built from TRBV7-9 and TRBJ2-5, with D possibly being TRBD2 (6 bases). CDR1 is SEHNR and CDR2 is FQNEAQ in the germline V gene (reference sequence). Trimming took off 2 bases at V and 5 bases at J, with 15 bases between the two ends. The CDR3 covers 15 residues. DNA of the CDR3: TGTGCCAGCAGCTTATTTCTCGGGGGAATGGAGACCCAGTACTTC. It translates to CASSLFLGGMETQYF.

CDR3 sequence reads: CASSPGTRISNEQFF. CDR3 bases: TGCGCCAGCAGCCCGGGGACTAGAATTAGCAATGAGCAGTTCTTC. The chain carries TRBV5-1 and TRBJ2-1; 8 nucleotides align to TRBD2. This CDR3 spans 15 amino acids. Per germline, CDR1 SGHRS and CDR2 YFSETQ. Trimming removed 4 bases from V and 6 bases from J; junction bases left unmatched: 9.

This chain uses TRBV18 with TRBJ2-5; 7 positions agree with TRBD1. V shed 8 bases and J 0 bases; nucleotides not matched to a gene: 12. Per germline, CDR1 KGHSH and CDR2 LQKENI. The CDR3 is made up of 16 amino acids. The CDR3 region is CASLRGGLQYQETQYF. CDR3 bases: TGTGCCAGCCTTAGAGGGGGCTTACAGTACCAAGAGACCCAGTACTTC.